The source of this T cell receptor beta chain is a study of cytomegalovirus exposure and HLA in healthy donors. Vbeta (60) and Jbeta (13) primers were used in the PCR. In the original workflow: Unique TCR beta chains numbered about 80 million in a later analysis, with roughly 11 million shared. Libraries were prepared by immunoSEQ multiplex PCR; TCRdb keeps only in-frame clonotypes and omits some of them. That table furnishes V, J and clone size, whereas the DNA furnished D and trimming. This sample has roughly 160,000 clones, with less than 75% found just once. V was cut by 5 bases and J by 7 bases, with 15 bases left in between. The CDR3 consists of 13 residues. Germline lookup yields CDR1 SGHTA and CDR2 FQGNSA.

This receptor was taken from a girl aged 10 to 17 in good health and CMV-seronegative. Sequences were obtained from PBMCs. The chain is built from TRBV7-2 and TRBJ2-7; a possible D gene is TRBD2 (7 bases). CDR3 protein: CASSDRGAREQYF. The CDR3 nucleotides are TGTGCCAGCAGCGACCGGGGGGCCCGAGAGCAGTACTTC.